Listed below are T cell receptor beta chains from one sample, sequenced in a study of CD8+CD57+ T cells in acquired aplastic anemia. TCRdb used MiXCR to reprocess the reads, holding one entry per CDR3 protein. The repertoire holds hundreds of thousands of distinct CDR3 sequences, with more than 25% as singletons. Input material: sorted CD4+, CD8+, or CD8+CD57+ T cells (not recorded which) from PBMCs. Receptor source: a human donor with aplastic anemia. Both conserved end residues are part of each CDR3. A D gene is named only where the DNA matches it firmly. Size tells how often a clone was seen (once, few, many) or the class of an expanded clone, and some rows leave it out.

few NA TRBJ1-1 TRBV20-1 CSALGGMNTEAFF TGCAGTGCCCTAGGGGGTATGAACACTGAAGCTTTCTTT
many NA TRBJ2-7 TRBV7-2 CASSFGAYEQYF TGTGCCAGCAGCTTCGGGGCATACGAGCAGTACTTC
NA NA TRBJ1-6 TRBV7-9 CASSQTTNSPLHF TGTGCCAGCAGCCAAACGACCAATTCACCCCTCCACTTT
many NA TRBJ2-5 TRBV24-1 CATSEAGLETQYF TGTGCCACCAGTGAAGCAGGGTTAGAGACCCAGTACTTC
NA NA TRBJ1-5 TRBV5-1 CASSLMGTQPQHF TGCGCCAGCAGCTTGATGGGGACTCAGCCCCAGCATTTT
few TRBD2 TRBJ2-1 TRBV6-2/TRBV6-3 CASSYGTSGARERQKEQFF TGTGCCAGCAGTTACGGGACTAGCGGGGCAAGAGAGCGACAGAAGGAGCAGTTCTTC
few NA TRBJ1-1 TRBV15 CATSTGRGVSTEAFF TGTGCCACCAGCACTGGTAGGGGGGTCTCCACTGAAGCTTTCTTT
NA NA TRBJ1-1 TRBV4-1 CASSQGPTSRQGAFF TGCGCCAGCAGCCAAGGGCCCACCTCCCGGCAGGGAGCTTTCTTT
many TRBD1 TRBJ2-5 TRBV29-1 CSTPKGTAASETQYF TGCAGCACCCCAAAAGGGACAGCAGCCTCGGAGACCCAGTACTTC
few NA TRBJ1-6 TRBV5-6 CASSLGWAAYNSPLHF TGTGCCAGCAGCTTAGGGTGGGCGGCCTATAATTCACCCCTCCACTTT
few NA TRBJ2-3 TRBV7-3 CASSFRDGSTDTQYF TGTGCCAGCAGCTTTAGAGACGGGAGCACAGATACGCAGTATTTT
NA NA TRBJ2-3 TRBV20-1 CSARWVLAHTQYF TGCAGTGCTAGGTGGGTCCTAGCCCATACGCAGTATTTT
many NA TRBJ2-5 TRBV9 CASSVGFGETQYF TGTGCCAGCAGCGTAGGATTCGGGGAGACCCAGTACTTC
NA NA TRBJ2-1 TRBV5-1 CASSWEGAPSYNGQFF TGCGCCAGCAGCTGGGAGGGGGCCCCCTCCTACAATGGGCAGTTCTTC
NA TRBD1 TRBJ1-2 TRBV24-1 CASSLVGTGDVYGYTF TGTGCCAGCAGCTTAGTAGGGACAGGGGATGTTTATGGCTACACCTTC
NA NA TRBJ2-7 TRBV11-2 CASSLENTGIISYEQYF TGTGCCAGCAGCTTAGAGAATACCGGGATCATCTCCTACGAGCAGTACTTC
few NA TRBJ1-1 TRBV12-3/TRBV12-4 CASSLRSGLGEAFF TGTGCCAGCAGTTTAAGGTCAGGGTTGGGTGAAGCTTTCTTT
few NA TRBJ1-4 TRBV30 CAWSVNRLGEKLFF TGTGCCTGGAGTGTAAACAGGCTGGGTGAAAAACTGTTTTTT
few NA TRBJ2-5 TRBV11-2 CASSSKEAQYF TGTGCCAGCAGCTCAAAGGAGGCCCAGTACTTC
few TRBD1 TRBJ1-2 TRBV28 CASSRQGPVYGYTF TGTGCCAGCAGCAGACAGGGACCTGTGTATGGCTACACCTTC
many NA TRBJ1-1 TRBV7-8 CASSAQPGDEAFF TGTGCCAGCAGCGCACAACCGGGGGATGAAGCTTTCTTT
many TRBD2 TRBJ2-1 TRBV7-2 CASSLPEGGRDEQFF TGTGCCAGCAGCCTGCCCGAGGGTGGGAGGGATGAGCAGTTCTTC
many NA TRBJ1-2 TRBV15 CATSRDYTNYGYTF TGTGCCACCAGCAGAGATTATACTAACTATGGCTACACCTTC
NA TRBD2 TRBJ2-1 TRBV19 CASSQNSGISSYNEQFF TGTGCCAGTAGTCAAAATAGCGGGATTAGCTCCTACAATGAGCAGTTCTTC
few NA TRBJ1-2 TRBV30 CAWSVLGGRGYTF TGTGCCTGGAGTGTACTGGGGGGTCGTGGCTACACCTTC
NA NA TRBJ1-1 TRBV6-5 CASSYSAGTAFF TGTGCCAGCAGTTACTCTGCAGGTACAGCTTTCTTT
once TRBD2 TRBJ2-5 TRBV14 CASSQVLAGEGETQYF TGTGCCAGCAGCCAGGTTCTAGCGGGAGAAGGAGAGACCCAGTACTTC